One sample yielded the 11 T cell receptor beta chains listed below, sequenced in a study of T cell changes during pregnancy in multiple sclerosis. Profiling relied on immunoSEQ multiplex PCR, and the TCRdb table lists in-frame clones only, not all of them. The table has some 50,000 clones, around 93% seen once. Sample: CD8+ T cells from peripheral blood mononuclear cells, taken in the first trimester of pregnancy. Receptors originate from a female donor with multiple sclerosis, enrolled in a pregnancy study.

V and J are TRBV7-8 and TRBJ2-3; D unclear. The CDR3 spans 16 residues. The V end lost 4 bases, the J end lost 2 bases, and 16 bases lay between the germline ends. The germline gives CDR1 SGHVS, CDR2 FQNEAQ. In DNA, the CDR3 is TGTGCCAGCAGCTCGGAGACCCCCGTCACCACAGATACGCAGTATTTT. Protein product: CASSSETPVTTDTQYF.

This chain uses TRBV27 with TRBJ2-1; TRBD2 matches at 14 bases. V dropped 4 bases and J dropped 8; count of bases not matched to a gene: 7. Per the germline V gene, CDR1 is MNHEY and CDR2 is SMNVEV (reference sequence). The CDR3 has 16 residues. The CDR3 loop is CASSSPGLAGAYEQFF. CDR3 nucleotide sequence: TGTGCCAGCAGTTCACCGGGACTAGCGGGAGCTTATGAGCAGTTCTTC.

This rearrangement joins TRBV5-4 to TRBJ1-1; TRBD1 agrees at 11 bases. The CDR3 has 14 residues. CDR1 and CDR2 (germline): SGHNT, YYREEE (reference sequence). Trimming cost V 5 bases and J 6 bases; bases outside gene matches: 6. The CDR3, as DNA: TGTGCCAGCAGGGACGGACAGGGGGCTCCTGAAGCTTTCTTT. Translating gives CASRDGQGAPEAFF. Supplemented by reference TRBV5-4 and TRBJ1-1, the full variable domain reads ETGVTQSPTHLIKTRGQQVTLRCSSQSGHNTVSWYQQALGQGPQFIFQYYREEENGRGNFPPRFSGLQFPNYSSELNVNALELDDSALYLCASRDGQGAPEAFFGQGTRLTVV.

The chain is built from TRBV30 and TRBJ2-1, with D maybe TRBD1 (5 bases). This CDR3 has 15 residues. Germline CDR1 reads GTSNPN; CDR2 reads SVGIG (reference sequence). The ends were cut back, 0 bases at V and 4 bases at J, with 13 bases in the middle. The CDR3 sequence: CAWSVRGADYNEQFF. CDR3 DNA sequence: TGTGCCTGGAGTGTACGTGGGGCGGATTACAATGAGCAGTTCTTC. The whole variable domain, filled in from reference TRBV30 and TRBJ2-1, reads SQTIHQWPATLVQPVGSPLSLECTVEGTSNPNLYWYRQAAGRGLQLLFYSVGIGQISSEVPQNLSASRPQDRQFILSSKKLLLSDSGFYLCAWSVRGADYNEQFFGPGTRLTVL.

The rearrangement uses TRBV27 and TRBJ2-7; 8 bases fit TRBD2. V shed 6 bases and J 4 bases; nucleotides not matched to a gene: 5. The CDR3 covers 13 residues. In germline, CDR1 is MNHEY, CDR2 SMNVEV (reference sequence). The CDR3 DNA is TGTGCCAGCAGAAGCGGGAGTGGGTACGAGCAGTACTTC. The encoded protein is CASRSGSGYEQYF.

This clone was counted only a few times. V and J are TRBV30 and TRBJ2-3; the D is unclear. Germline V gene lookup returns CDR1 GTSNPN and CDR2 SVGIG (reference sequence). V was trimmed by 7 bases and J by 3 bases, leaving 11 bases between them. There are 12 residues in the CDR3. Here the CDR3 DNA reads TGTGCCTACCTTACGGTGACAGATACGCAGTATTTT. This encodes CAYLTVTDTQYF.

Details on this clone: A junction boundary mismatches the germline segment, possibly from a read error. V gene TRBV28 combines with J gene TRBJ1-1; D gene uncertain. The CDR3 contains 12 residues. Per the germline V gene, CDR1 is MDHEN and CDR2 is SYDVKM. CDR3 sequence (DNA): TGTGCCAGCAGTCTATGGACTGCTGAAGCTTTCTTT. Translating it yields CASSLWTAEAFF.

The rearrangement joins TRBV5-1 to TRBJ2-7; 11 bases map to TRBD1. From germline, CDR1 is SGHRS and CDR2 YFSETQ. The CDR3 length is 15 residues. With 4 bases clipped from V and 4 bases from J, the junction kept 7 bases outside the gene matches. The CDR3 reads CASSPGTGGGYEQYF. The CDR3 DNA reads as TGCGCCAGCAGCCCAGGGACAGGGGGTGGTTACGAGCAGTACTTC.

The genes are TRBV19 and TRBJ2-2, with no clear D. Germline CDR1 LNHDA, CDR2 SQIVND (reference sequence). The CDR3 spans 11 residues. Trimming stripped 6 bases from V and 5 bases from J, with 4 bases between. As DNA, the CDR3 is TGTGCCAGTAGCAGTACCGGGGAGCTGTTTTTT. Protein: CASSSTGELFF.

This rearrangement joins TRBV27 to TRBJ2-7; no definite D call. The CDR3 runs to 14 residues. Germline assignment: CDR1 MNHEY and CDR2 SMNVEV (reference sequence). V lost 2 bases to trimming and J lost 1 base, with 9 bases between them. CDR3 sequence: CASSLQAFSYEQYF. The CDR3 DNA reads as TGTGCCAGCAGTTTACAGGCTTTTTCCTACGAGCAGTACTTC.

V gene TRBV9 combines with J gene TRBJ1-5; 10 bases match TRBD1. After removal of 2 bases from V and 6 bases from J, the junction contained 2 bases not matched to a gene. This CDR3 comprises 14 residues. Germline CDR1 SGDLS, CDR2 YYNGEE. This CDR3 is CASSVGDRGQPQHF. CDR3 bases: TGTGCCAGCAGCGTGGGGGACAGGGGTCAGCCCCAGCATTTT.